This is a list of T cell receptor beta chains from one sample in a study of cytomegalovirus exposure and HLA in healthy donors. Profiled with immunoSEQ multiplex PCR; TCRdb holds only in-frame clones, not every one. The sample has approximately 100,000 clones, around 73% seen once. The specimen sequenced was PBMCs. The receptors shown here come from a woman aged 40 to 50 in good health and CMV-seronegative. CDR3s include the opening cysteine and the closing phenylalanine or tryptophan. D genes are given only for firm matches. The size entry is marked missing in some rows and otherwise reads once, few, many or a size class.

V	D	J	size	CDR3	DNA
TRBV15	.	TRBJ1-1	few	CATSRAGSNTEAFF	TGTGCCACCTCGCGGGCAGGTTCGAACACTGAAGCTTTCTTT
TRBV19	.	TRBJ2-5	.	CASMGRETQYF	TGTGCCAGTATGGGGCGAGAGACCCAGTACTTC
TRBV5-4	.	TRBJ1-2	.	CASSLGRGDGYTF	TGTGCCAGCAGCTTAGGCAGGGGCGATGGCTACACCTTC
TRBV6-6	.	TRBJ1-1	.	CASGFRVNTEAFF	TGTGCCAGCGGGTTTCGGGTTAACACTGAAGCTTTCTTT
TRBV2	TRBD2	TRBJ2-4	.	CASSEGGLAGATQYF	TGTGCCAGCAGTGAAGGTGGACTAGCGGGGGCAACTCAGTACTTC
TRBV14	.	TRBJ2-5	.	CASSLTGWEQYF	TGTGCCAGCAGCCTTACAGGGTGGGAGCAGTACTTC
TRBV5-1	TRBD2	TRBJ2-1	.	CASSLDLAGVGEQFF	TGCGCCAGCAGCTTGGACTTGGCGGGAGTAGGTGAGCAGTTCTTC
TRBV9	TRBD1	TRBJ2-7	.	CASSVGDRGHEQYF	TGTGCCAGCAGCGTAGGGGACAGGGGTCACGAGCAGTACTTC
TRBV28	.	TRBJ1-2	few	CASSSQGTGYTF	TGTGCCAGCAGTTCTCAGGGGACCGGCTACACCTTC
TRBV7-2	.	TRBJ1-4	.	CASSQYVANEKLFF	TGTGCCAGCAGCCAGTATGTGGCTAATGAAAAACTGTTTTTT
TRBV28	.	TRBJ1-2	.	CASSPGAQNYGYTF	TGTGCCAGCTCCCCGGGTGCGCAGAACTATGGCTACACCTTC
TRBV19	TRBD2	TRBJ2-7	.	CAVGPSGSYEQYF	TGTGCCGTTGGCCCTAGCGGCTCCTACGAGCAGTACTTC
TRBV4-3	TRBD2	TRBJ2-1	.	CASSQLRGTSGRSYNEQFF	TGCGCCAGCAGCCAACTCCGCGGGACTAGCGGGCGCTCCTACAATGAGCAGTTCTTC
TRBV19	TRBD2	TRBJ2-1	.	CASRSPGLAGNEQFF	TGTGCCAGTAGATCTCCGGGACTAGCGGGCAATGAGCAGTTCTTC
TRBV18	TRBD1	TRBJ2-3	.	CASSHKRTGVFTDTQYF	TGTGCCAGCTCACATAAGAGAACAGGGGTGTTTACAGATACGCAGTATTTT
TRBV7-9	TRBD2	TRBJ2-2	.	CSSSLDLAGVRTGELFF	TGTTCCAGCAGCTTAGACCTAGCGGGAGTGCGAACCGGGGAGCTGTTTTTT
TRBV27	.	TRBJ2-5	.	CASSRGYQETQYF	TGTGCCAGCAGTCGGGGGTACCAAGAGACCCAGTACTTC
TRBV7-2	.	TRBJ2-7	.	CASSPGSGTYEQYF	TGTGCCAGCAGCCCCGGCAGCGGAACCTACGAGCAGTACTTC
TRBV28	TRBD1	TRBJ1-6	.	CATSVRQGVSPLHF	TGTGCAACCTCCGTGAGACAGGGCGTTTCACCCCTCCACTTT
TRBV7-2	.	TRBJ1-2	.	CASSPGTQGYTF	TGTGCCAGCAGCCCGGGGACTCAGGGCTACACCTTC
TRBV4-1	TRBD2	TRBJ2-7	once	CASSQEGQAGAAYEQYF	TGCGCCAGCAGCCAAGAGGGGCAAGCGGGGGCGGCTTACGAGCAGTACTTC
TRBV7-3	TRBD2	TRBJ2-3	.	CASSFAGGHTDTQYF	TGTGCCAGCAGCTTCGCGGGAGGCCACACAGATACGCAGTATTTT
TRBV7-9	.	TRBJ1-1	.	CASSLNGQKNTEAFF	TGTGCCAGCAGCTTAAACGGACAGAAGAACACTGAAGCTTTCTTT